These 15 T cell receptor beta chains share one sample of origin, sequenced in a study of blood T cell repertoires in COVID-19. Some clones are missing from TCRdb's copy, which holds only in-frame ones; the method was immunoSEQ multiplex PCR. Among some 120,000 clones listed, 74% were seen once. Sequencing was done on a sample of peripheral blood. These TCRs come from a man between 60 and 70 years old with acute or convalescent COVID-19.

The chain recombines TRBV4-1 with TRBJ2-3, with TRBD2 matching 7 bases. Trimming removed 4 bases from V and 4 bases from J; junction bases left unmatched: 5. The CDR3 extends over 14 amino acids. Per the germline V gene, CDR1 is MGHRA and CDR2 is YSYEKL. The CDR3 here is CASSLAGGADTQYF. The CDR3 nucleotides read TGCGCCAGCAGCCTAGCGGGCGGCGCAGATACGCAGTATTTT.

In its sample, this clone was seen a few times. The chain uses TRBV7-3 and TRBJ1-1, with a tentative D call TRBD1 (6 bases). Trimming cost V 6 bases and J 1 base, with 9 bases left between them. The CDR3 runs to 13 residues. CDR1 SGHTA and CDR2 FQGTGA come from the germline V gene. The DNA for the CDR3 is TGTGCCAGCAGTATACAGGGGAACACTGAAGCTTTCTTT. This gives the protein CASSIQGNTEAFF.

The chain has TRBV5-1 and TRBJ1-4, with D perhaps TRBD1 (6 bases). V lost 0 bases and J 6 bases, leaving 9 bases between the germline ends. CDR3 length equals 14 residues. The germline CDR1 and CDR2 sequences are SGHRS and YFSETQ. In nucleotides, the CDR3 is TGCGCCAGCAGCTTGGGGGGGCTAGATGAAAAACTGTTTTTT. This translates into CASSLGGLDEKLFF. Full variable domain (outside the CDR3, taken from reference TRBV5-1 and TRBJ1-4): KAGVTQTPRYLIKTRGQQVTLSCSPISGHRSVSWYQQTPGQGLQFLFEYFSETQRNKGNFPGRFSGRQFSNSRSEMNVSTLELGDSALYLCASSLGGLDEKLFFGSGTQLSVL.

The chain joins TRBV7-6 to TRBJ1-1; TRBD1 matches 8 bases. The CDR3 is made up of 15 amino acids. V lost 3 bases and J lost 1; bases outside the gene matches: 4. Germline lookup yields CDR1 SGHVS and CDR2 FNYEAQ. The DNA of the CDR3 is TGTGCCAGCAGCTTCTCCGGGACAGGGAACACTGAAGCTTTCTTT. Protein: CASSFSGTGNTEAFF.

The chain couples TRBV7-9 to TRBJ2-7; D perhaps matches TRBD2 (6 bases). The germline V gene has CDR1 SEHNR and CDR2 FQNEAQ (reference sequence). The CDR3 is made up of 13 amino acids. V was pared by 10 bases and J by 5 bases, with 18 bases between. The CDR3 sequence is CATSRGSSDEQYF. DNA for the CDR3: TGTGCCACCTCTCGGGGGAGTAGCGACGAGCAGTACTTC.

The chain carries TRBV7-7 and TRBJ2-7, with D perhaps matching TRBD2 (6 bases). Germline V gene sequence: CDR1 SSHAT, CDR2 FNYEAQ (reference sequence). V was clipped by 3 bases and J by 5 bases, with 14 bases between them. The CDR3 is made up of 14 amino acids. Written as DNA, the CDR3 is TGTGCCAGCAGCTTGGGACTGCCCGGGGACGAGCAGTACTTC. It encodes CASSLGLPGDEQYF.

The chain uses TRBV6-1 and TRBJ2-7; D is uncertain. The CDR3 has 13 residues. Trimming stripped 1 base from V and 4 bases from J, with 8 bases between. Germline CDR1 reads MNHNS; CDR2 reads SASEGT. CDR3 residues: CASSEDRKYEQYF. The DNA of the CDR3 is TGTGCCAGCAGTGAAGACAGAAAATACGAGCAGTACTTC.

This clone was seen repeatedly, ten times or more. The chain employs TRBV3-1 (or the pseudogene TRBV3-2) and TRBJ1-4; no definite D call. Germline V CDR1 and CDR2: LGHDT, YNNKEL (reference sequence). CDR3 length: 17 residues. Between the trimmed V and J ends, which lost 3 bases and 0 bases, there was a span of 14 bases. The CDR3 DNA is TGTGCCAGCAGCCAGCTAGGCGCGGATACAACTAATGAAAAACTGTTTTTT. It translates to CASSQLGADTTNEKLFF.

The chain joins TRBV7-8 to TRBJ2-7; TRBD2 matches at 10 bases. The CDR3 is 17 residues long. The V segment lost 1 base and the J segment 4 bases; nucleotides outside the gene matches: 10. CDR1 and CDR2 from the germline V gene are SGHVS and FQNEAQ. The DNA of the CDR3 is TGTGCCAGCAGCTTAGTGGTTCTAGCGGGAGCGGCGTACGAGCAGTACTTC. Protein product: CASSLVVLAGAAYEQYF.

J is TRBJ1-2 and V is TRBV19, with TRBD1 matching over 7 bases. V lost 9 bases to trimming and J lost 4 bases; unmatched junction nucleotides: 8. Germline loops: CDR1 LNHDA, CDR2 SQIVND (reference sequence). There are 13 residues in the CDR3. The CDR3, as DNA: TGTGCCAGCGGGACAGTAGGGCCCTATGGCTACACCTTC. This translates into CASGTVGPYGYTF.

V is TRBV9 and J is TRBJ2-5, with 9 positions matching TRBD2. V lost 1 base, J lost 4 bases, and 8 bases stayed unmatched. Germline V gene data show CDR1 as SGDLS and CDR2 as YYNGEE. This CDR3 is 16 amino acids long. This CDR3 reads CASSVLGREGGETQYF. In DNA form, the CDR3 reads TGTGCCAGCAGCGTACTGGGGCGGGAGGGCGGAGAGACCCAGTACTTC.

To note about this clone: This specimen includes other DNA sequences encoding the same CDR3. The chain's CDR3 is CASSLTGGGTDTQYF. CDR3 bases: TGTGCCAGCAGCCTCACAGGGGGCGGTACAGATACGCAGTATTTT. The chain carries TRBV7-3 and TRBJ2-3; 9 bases are a match to TRBD1. Germline CDR1 SGHTA, CDR2 FQGTGA. This CDR3 has 15 amino acids. The trim removed 5 bases at V and 3 bases at J, leaving 6 bases unmatched. Complete variable domain (other parts from reference TRBV7-3 and TRBJ2-3): GAGVSQTPSNKVTEKGKYVELRCDPISGHTALYWYRQSLGQGPEFLIYFQGTGAADDSGLPNDRFFAVRPEGSVSTLKIQRTERGDSAVYLCASSLTGGGTDTQYFGPGTRLTVL.

V and J are TRBV4-1 and TRBJ1-1, with D unclear. Trimming left V 3 bases short and J 4 bases short, with 18 bases between. Germline loops: CDR1 MGHRA, CDR2 YSYEKL. This CDR3 contains 16 residues. The CDR3, as DNA: TGCGCCAGCAGCCATGTATTGGCCGACTGGGTCACTGAAGCTTTCTTT. It is translated as CASSHVLADWVTEAFF.

The chain combines TRBV15 with TRBJ2-7, with 7 bases aligning to TRBD1. CDR1 and CDR2 from the germline V gene are LNHNV and YYDKDF (reference sequence). V was clipped by 0 bases and J by 5 bases; unmatched bases: 10. The CDR3 consists of 16 residues. CDR3: CATSRDQVRQGHEQYF. CDR3 coding DNA: TGTGCCACCAGCAGAGATCAAGTAAGACAGGGCCACGAGCAGTACTTC.

CDR3: CASSLRSGGYTEAFF. CDR3 in DNA: TGTGCCAGCAGCTTACGAAGTGGGGGCTACACTGAAGCTTTCTTT. The rearrangement links TRBV7-3 to TRBJ1-1; D might be TRBD1 (6 bases). V was shortened by 2 bases and J by 3 bases, with 13 bases between the two germline ends. In germline, CDR1 is SGHTA, CDR2 FQGTGA. This CDR3 is 15 amino acids long.